The T cell receptor beta chain under discussion was sequenced for a study of T cells in Graves' hyperthyroidism and ophthalmopathy. General observations from the study: The model identified upcoming ophthalmopathy a median approximately 6.5 months ahead of onset. Among clonotypes expanded in thyroid above 0.001, most were also found in blood.

The germline V gene encodes CDR1 LNHNV and CDR2 YYDKDF (reference sequence). CDR3 length: 13 amino acids. Trimming removed 5 bases at V and 3 bases at J, with 10 bases between. RNA transcripts served as the template for amplifying TCR beta CDR3 regions. When the TCR CDR3 underwent first-round RT-PCR, the HTBI primer set was used. TCRdb re-derived calls from the multiplex PCR reads in MiXCR, one entry per CDR3 protein. The profile shows a few hundred thousand distinct CDR3 sequences, about 13% of them singletons. Patients were aged 18 to 65, had disease duration under 2 months, and had newly diagnosed hyperthyroidism. The study left out patients who had uncontrolled infection, other autoimmune disease, pregnancy or lactation. This clonotype occurred many times. As yet, its antigen is unknown.

V is TRBV15 and J is TRBJ1-1; D possibly corresponds to TRBD1 (5 bases). Sequenced: blood. The sequence derives from a woman under 30 with Graves' hyperthyroidism. The CDR3 DNA reads as TGTGCCACCAGCTCCAGGGAGGACACTGAAGCTTTCTTT. Residues: CATSSREDTEAFF.